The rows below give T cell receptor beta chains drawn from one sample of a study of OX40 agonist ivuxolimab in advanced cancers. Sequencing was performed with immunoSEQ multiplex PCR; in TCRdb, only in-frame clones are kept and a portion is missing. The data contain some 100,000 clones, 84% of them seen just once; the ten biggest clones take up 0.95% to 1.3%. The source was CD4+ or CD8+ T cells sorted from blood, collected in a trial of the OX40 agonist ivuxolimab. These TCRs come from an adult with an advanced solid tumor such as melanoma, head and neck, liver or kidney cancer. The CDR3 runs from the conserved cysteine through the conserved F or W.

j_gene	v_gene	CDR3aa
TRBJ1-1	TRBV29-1	CTVSRGNTEAFF
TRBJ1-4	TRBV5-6	CASSPGQVINEKLFF
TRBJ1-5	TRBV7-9	CASTQGGSENQPQHF
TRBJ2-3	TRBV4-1	CASSQDRASGGAITDTQYF
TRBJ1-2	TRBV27	CASSPNRGLNGYTF
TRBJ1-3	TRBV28	CASSLGGLSGNTIYF
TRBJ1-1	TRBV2	CASSRQLNTEAFF
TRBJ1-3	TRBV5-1	CASSLRSGGAGNTIYF
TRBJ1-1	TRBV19	CASRAGQGDTEAFF
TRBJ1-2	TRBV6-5	CASSYSGQGRGYTF
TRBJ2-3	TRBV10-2	CASSEPAGASTDTQYF
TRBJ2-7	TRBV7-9	CASSPGLAGASYEQYF
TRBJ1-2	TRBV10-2	CASSDPLGVSGYTF
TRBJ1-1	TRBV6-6	CATLTTGDTEAFF
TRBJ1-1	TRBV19	CASSPGQGEAFF
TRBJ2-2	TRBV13	CASSLFDRVYPGELFF
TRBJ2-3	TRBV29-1	CSVDDRSSTDTQYF
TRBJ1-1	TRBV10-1	CASSGQANTEAFF
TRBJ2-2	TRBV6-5	CASTQGIGTGELFF
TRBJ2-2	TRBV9	CASSTLSGADTGELFF
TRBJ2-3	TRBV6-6	CASSYRQGGTDTQYF
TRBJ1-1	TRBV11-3	CASSRGRNTEAFF
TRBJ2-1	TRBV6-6	CASIPRAPGRGEQFF
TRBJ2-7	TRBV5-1	CASSGGTGAYEQYF
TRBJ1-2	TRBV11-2	CASSSLTGGDGYTF
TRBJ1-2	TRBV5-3	CASSDRTTGEVGYTF
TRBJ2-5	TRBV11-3	CASSFLETQYF
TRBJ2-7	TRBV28	CASSPQVTPEQYF
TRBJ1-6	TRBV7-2	CASSLANRVFNSPLHF
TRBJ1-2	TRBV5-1	CASSRGDYGYTF
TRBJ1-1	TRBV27	CASSQELNTEAFF
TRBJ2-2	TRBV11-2	CASSLGQQTGELFF
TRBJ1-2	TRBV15	CATSRDWTGRSYYGYTF
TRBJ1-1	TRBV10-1	CASRTGSDTEAFF
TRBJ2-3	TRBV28	CASSIGIYTDTQYF
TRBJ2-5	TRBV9	CASSAGGSTQYF
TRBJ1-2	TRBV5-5	CASSMGIQGIYGYTF
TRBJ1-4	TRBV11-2	CASSLAGQLNEKLFF
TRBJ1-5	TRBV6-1	CASSASRQGSQPQHF
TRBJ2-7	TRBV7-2	CASSQQGREQYF
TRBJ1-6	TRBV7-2	CASSFGFGEIASPLHF
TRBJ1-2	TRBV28	CASSPIEAWGYTF
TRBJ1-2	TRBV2	CASSEGQGYGYTF
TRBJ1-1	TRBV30	CAWSLGGRGTEAFF
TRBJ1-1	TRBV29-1	CSVPGGLSGTEAFF
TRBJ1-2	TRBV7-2	CASSFGGLLRGYTF
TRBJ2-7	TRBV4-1	CASSQGQGSSYEQYF
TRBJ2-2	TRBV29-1	CSVEWLLNTGELFF
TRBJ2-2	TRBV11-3	CASSLRNTGELFF
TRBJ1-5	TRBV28	CASSRLGGGNQPQHF
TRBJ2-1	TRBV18	CASSPPAAGAHNEQFF
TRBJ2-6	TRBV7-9	CASSRTTFSGANVLTF
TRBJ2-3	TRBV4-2	CASSQGSQGTDTQYF
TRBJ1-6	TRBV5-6	CASSLGGPGVLVSPLHF